Listed below are T cell receptor beta chains from one sample, sequenced in a study of T cell clones after liver transplantation. Repertoires were generated with immunoSEQ multiplex PCR, while TCRdb's copy carries only in-frame clones and drops some. The table includes under 90,000 clones, roughly 80% detected once. Sequenced here: CD4+ T cells from blood, sampled before liver transplant. The receptor set was obtained from a human donor who received a liver transplant. CDR3s include the opening cysteine and the closing phenylalanine or tryptophan.

TRBJ1-1,TRBV5-1,CASSLLWTEENTEAFF
TRBJ2-5,TRBV19,CASSGLPGETQYF
TRBJ2-1,TRBV29-1,CSVDPGLYNEQFF
TRBJ2-3,TRBV7-9,CASRPGLAPSTDTQYF
TRBJ2-7,TRBV14,CASSQDGVTGQVYEQYF
TRBJ2-7,TRBV20-1,CSARVSYEQYF
TRBJ2-1,TRBV20-1,CSAPTLNEQFF
TRBJ1-1,TRBV11-2,CASSLFGGNTEAFF
TRBJ2-2,TRBV6-6,CASSYKTGELFF
TRBJ1-2,TRBV28,CASSLQAIGAGSVYGYTF
TRBJ1-1,TRBV6-5,CASSYGTVKNTEAFF
TRBJ2-1,TRBV18,CASSPPGGAGTSGSFAKTHNEQFF
TRBJ1-3,TRBV7-6,CASSLALKNTIYF
TRBJ2-3,TRBV7-9,CASSFLGAPADTQYF
TRBJ2-5,TRBV27,CASSRRGSAFGETQYF
TRBJ2-7,TRBV6-1,CASSVGGGGYEQYF
TRBJ2-7,TRBV2,CASSVGAGSEQYF
TRBJ1-5,TRBV27,CASSLRPSNQPQHF
TRBJ2-1,TRBV18,CASSPQRGYNEQFF
TRBJ2-5,TRBV7-8,CASSLDSGQETQYF
TRBJ2-3,TRBV7-6,CASSSKREGIDTQYF
TRBJ2-7,TRBV2,CASSRGTLAYEQYF
TRBJ2-2,TRBV2,CASMGSGIVGELFF
TRBJ2-3,TRBV5-1,CASSLAGADTQYF
TRBJ1-2,TRBV5-1,CASSFSSGTGANYGYTF
TRBJ1-5,TRBV28,CASSPGGQPQHF
TRBJ1-2,TRBV7-2,CASSPRQGNYGYTF
TRBJ2-3,TRBV5-1,CASSLVAGSDTQYF